Below are 6 T cell receptor beta chains sequenced from a single sample in a study of vaccination effects on CD4 cells after COVID-19. Sequencing was performed with immunoSEQ multiplex PCR; in TCRdb, only in-frame clones are kept and a portion is missing. The sample holds just over 30,000 clones, roughly two thirds seen once. With the ViraFEST assay, the study expanded antigen-specific CD4+ T cells using viral peptide pools, then sequenced them. With around ten days of culture completed, CD4+ T cells were isolated. These receptors have no known antigen. This specimen was CD4+ T cells from PBMCs cultured with HCoV-229E spike peptides, taken before COVID-19 vaccination. The receptors come from a human donor who received a COVID-19 vaccine.

CDR3 sequence (DNA): TGTGCCAGCAGCTCGGGGACTAGCGGGACAGATACGCAGTATTTT. Translated, it gives CASSSGTSGTDTQYF. The J gene is TRBJ2-3, the V gene TRBV9; 12 positions agree with TRBD2. V shed 4 bases and J 3 bases; nucleotides not matched to a gene: 3. The CDR3 loop spans 15 amino acids. Germline V lookup: CDR1 SGDLS, CDR2 YYNGEE.

The chain uses TRBV27 and TRBJ2-4; D uncertain. V was cut by 4 bases and J by 0 bases, with 4 bases left in between. The CDR3 runs to 13 residues. Germline-derived CDR1 and CDR2 are MNHEY and SMNVEV (reference sequence). The CDR3 reads CASSSIAKNIQYF. Written as DNA, the CDR3 is TGTGCCAGCAGTTCGATAGCCAAAAACATTCAGTACTTC.

V usage is TRBV3-1 (or the pseudogene TRBV3-2) and J usage is TRBJ2-7; 7 bases are a match to TRBD1. CDR1 and CDR2 from the germline V gene are LGHDT and YNNKEL (reference sequence). The CDR3 is 16 amino acids. J was trimmed by 3 bases and V by 5 bases; bases with no gene match: 13. The CDR3 protein is CASSATDGTENYEQYF. DNA for the CDR3: TGTGCCAGCAGCGCCACCGACGGGACAGAGAACTACGAGCAGTACTTC.

CDR3 nucleotides: TGTGCCAGCAGCCCCGGGACAGGGGGCTTCTACGAGCAGTACTTC. It translates to CASSPGTGGFYEQYF. The V call is TRBV7-2, the J call TRBJ2-7; 12 bases map to TRBD1. CDR3 length: 15 amino acids. CDR1 and CDR2 (germline): SGHTA, FQGNSA. Losses at the gene ends were 5 bases for V and 3 bases for J; bases not matched to a gene: 5.

This clone was counted once. The CDR3 here is CASSQTAHEQYF. CDR3 in DNA: TGTGCCAGCAGCCAAACGGCGCACGAGCAGTACTTC. The chain employs TRBV14 and TRBJ2-7; no clear D gene. Trimming shortened V by 2 bases and J by 5 bases, and 7 bases separated the two germline ends. This CDR3 has 12 residues. CDR1 is SGHDN, CDR2 FVKESK, per germline.

The V gene is TRBV12-3 or TRBV12-4, the J gene TRBJ1-2; D gene uncertain. The CDR3 has 12 amino acids. V was clipped by 3 bases and J by 8 bases, with 10 bases between them. CDR3 sequence reads: CASSLSFPGYTF. CDR3 nucleotides: TGTGCCAGCAGTTTGAGCTTTCCCGGCTACACCTTC.